The T cell receptor (beta chain) described here comes from a study of blood T cell repertoires in COVID-19. Study at large: Italy, Spain and the United States were the sources of the convalescent and acute COVID-19 samples. The analysed material was cDNA or gDNA that came from T cells, B-cell-depleted T cells, or PBMCs.

This CDR3 has 18 amino acids. Losses at the gene ends were 3 bases for V and 2 bases for J; bases not matched to a gene: 8. Germline CDR1 and CDR2: SGHRS and YFSETQ. As processed by the authors: Nucleated cell counts were estimated from reference gene primer amplification. Produced via immunoSEQ multiplex PCR; TCRdb's table is partial and in-frame only. The D gene and trimming were derived from the DNA, and the V and J assignments and clone size from that table. The sample has a few hundred thousand clones; roughly 90% are singletons. This clone has a handful of counts. This sequence was found in a woman aged 50 to 60 with acute or convalescent COVID-19. The material sequenced was peripheral blood. The chain employs TRBV5-1 and TRBJ2-6, with TRBD1 identical over 10 bases. CDR3 DNA: TGCGCCAGCAGCTCAGGCCAGACAGGGGGCGCTGGGGCCAACGTCCTGACTTTC. This gives the protein CASSSGQTGGAGANVLTF. Supplemented by reference TRBV5-1 and TRBJ2-6, the full variable domain reads KAGVTQTPRYLIKTRGQQVTLSCSPISGHRSVSWYQQTPGQGLQFLFEYFSETQRNKGNFPGRFSGRQFSNSRSEMNVSTLELGDSALYLCASSSGQTGGAGANVLTFGAGSRLTVL.